A selection of T cell receptor beta chains follows, all from one sample in a study of blood T cell repertoires in COVID-19. Clones were sequenced by immunoSEQ multiplex PCR, and TCRdb holds only the in-frame ones, with some missing. The sample carries 250,000 or so clones, roughly nine tenths recorded once. Sequencing was performed on peripheral blood. Every receptor here comes from a man aged 40-50 years with active or convalescent COVID-19. The CDR3 runs from the conserved cysteine through the conserved F or W. The D gene is left open where the match is weak. The size entry is marked missing in some rows and otherwise reads once, few, many or a size class.

CDR3 protein | CDR3 DNA | CDR3 length | clone size | V gene | D gene | J gene
CASSLGGTNGYTF | TGTGCCAGCAGCTTAGGGGGCACTAATGGCTACACCTTC | 13 | - | TRBV11-2 | - | TRBJ1-2
CASSLDGTYTDTQYF | TGTGCCAGCAGCTTAGATGGGACTTACACAGATACGCAGTATTTT | 15 | - | TRBV9 | - | TRBJ2-3
CASSLGQGVYNEQFF | TGTGCCAGCTCACTCGGACAGGGGGTCTACAATGAGCAGTTCTTC | 15 | - | TRBV18 | TRBD1 | TRBJ2-1
CASSLMDIANSPLHF | TGTGCCAGCAGCTTGATGGACATAGCTAATTCACCCCTCCACTTT | 15 | once | TRBV7-9 | - | TRBJ1-6
CASRRKGIVTF | TGTGCCAGCCGGAGGAAGGGAATTGTCACCTTC | 11 | - | TRBV5-8 | - | TRBJ1-2
CASSVGGLSNGYTF | TGTGCCAGCAGCGTAGGCGGCTTATCAAATGGCTACACCTTC | 14 | - | TRBV9 | - | TRBJ1-2
CASTGRTGNTIYF | TGTGCCAGTACCGGGAGAACTGGAAACACCATATATTTT | 13 | - | TRBV12-3/TRBV12-4 | - | TRBJ1-3
CAVLGPSGNSYEQYF | TGTGCCGTCCTCGGGCCTAGCGGTAACTCCTACGAGCAGTACTTC | 15 | - | TRBV4-2 | TRBD2 | TRBJ2-7
CATGGRGNTIYF | TGTGCCACCGGGGGCCGCGGAAACACCATATATTTT | 12 | - | TRBV24-1 | - | TRBJ1-3
CASSSGQIGTEAFF | TGTGCCAGTAGTTCCGGACAGATTGGGACTGAAGCTTTCTTT | 14 | - | TRBV19 | - | TRBJ1-1
CASSGGGQPQHF | TGTGCCAGCAGTGGTGGAGGCCAGCCCCAGCATTTT | 12 | - | TRBV27 | - | TRBJ1-5
CAGRQGSYEAFF | TGTGCCGGACGACAGGGATCCTATGAAGCTTTCTTT | 12 | - | TRBV2 | TRBD1 | TRBJ1-1
CASSPPSGGGTEAFF | TGTGCCAGCTCACCACCCTCCGGCGGGGGCACTGAAGCTTTCTTT | 15 | once | TRBV18 | - | TRBJ1-1
CAWSVASGEETQYF | TGTGCCTGGAGTGTTGCGAGCGGGGAAGAGACCCAGTACTTC | 14 | - | TRBV30 | TRBD2 | TRBJ2-5
CASSVRQTFRGEQFF | TGTGCCAGCAGCGTCCGCCAAACTTTTAGGGGTGAGCAGTTCTTC | 15 | once | TRBV9 | - | TRBJ2-1
CASSSPTALNTEAFF | TGTGCCAGCAGCTCCCCAACAGCTCTGAACACTGAAGCTTTCTTT | 15 | few | TRBV7-2 | - | TRBJ1-1
CASSDGGIGYTF | TGTGCCAGCAGTGACGGAGGTATTGGCTACACCTTC | 12 | - | TRBV6-4 | - | TRBJ1-2
CASGTGTNSPLHF | TGTGCCAGCGGAACAGGGACTAATTCACCCCTCCACTTT | 13 | - | TRBV6-5 | - | TRBJ1-6
CASTGAGEKLFF | TGTGCCAGCACAGGGGCGGGCGAAAAACTGTTTTTT | 12 | - | TRBV6-6 | - | TRBJ1-4
CASSFYGLGGYTF | TGTGCCAGCAGCTTCTATGGGCTGGGTGGCTACACCTTC | 13 | - | TRBV7-2 | - | TRBJ1-2
CASSLAGDTQYF | TGCGCCAGCAGCTTGGCCGGGGATACGCAGTATTTT | 12 | few | TRBV5-1 | - | TRBJ2-3
CASSPRGAYQETQYF | TGTGCCAGCAGCCCGAGAGGTGCATATCAAGAGACCCAGTACTTC | 15 | - | TRBV11-2 | - | TRBJ2-5